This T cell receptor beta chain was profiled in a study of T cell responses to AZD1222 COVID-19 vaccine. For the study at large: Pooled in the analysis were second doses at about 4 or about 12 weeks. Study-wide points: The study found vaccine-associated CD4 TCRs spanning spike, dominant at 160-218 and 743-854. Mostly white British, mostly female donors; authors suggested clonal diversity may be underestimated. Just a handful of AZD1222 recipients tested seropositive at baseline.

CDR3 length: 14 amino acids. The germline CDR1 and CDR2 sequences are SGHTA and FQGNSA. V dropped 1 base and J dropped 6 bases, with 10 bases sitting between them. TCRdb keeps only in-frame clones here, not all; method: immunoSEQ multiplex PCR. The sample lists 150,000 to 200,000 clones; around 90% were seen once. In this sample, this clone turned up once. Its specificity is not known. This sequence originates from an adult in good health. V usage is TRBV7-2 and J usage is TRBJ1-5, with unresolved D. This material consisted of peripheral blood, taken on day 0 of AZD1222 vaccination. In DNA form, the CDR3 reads TGTGCCAGCAGCTTAGAGGGCCGGGGTCAGCCCCAGCATTTT. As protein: CASSLEGRGQPQHF.